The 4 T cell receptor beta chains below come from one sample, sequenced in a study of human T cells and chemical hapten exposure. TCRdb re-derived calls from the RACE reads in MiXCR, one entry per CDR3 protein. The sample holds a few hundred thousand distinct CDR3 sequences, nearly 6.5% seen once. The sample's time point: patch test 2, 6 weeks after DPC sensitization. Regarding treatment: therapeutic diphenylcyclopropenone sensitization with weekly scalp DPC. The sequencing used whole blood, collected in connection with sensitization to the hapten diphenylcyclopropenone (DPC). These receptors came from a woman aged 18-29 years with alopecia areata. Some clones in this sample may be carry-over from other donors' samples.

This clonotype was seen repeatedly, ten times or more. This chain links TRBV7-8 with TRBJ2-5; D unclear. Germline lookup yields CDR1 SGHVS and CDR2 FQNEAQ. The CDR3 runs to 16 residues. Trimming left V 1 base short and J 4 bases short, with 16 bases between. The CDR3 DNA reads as TGTGCCAGCAGCTTAGGCGTCCCCCTGACGGGAGAGACCCAGTACTTC. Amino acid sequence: CASSLGVPLTGETQYF. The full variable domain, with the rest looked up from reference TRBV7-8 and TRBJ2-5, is GAGVSQSPRYKVAKRGQDVALRCDPISGHVSLFWYQQALGQGPEFLTYFQNEAQLDKSGLPSDRFFAERPEGSVSTLKIQRTQQEDSAVYLCASSLGVPLTGETQYFGPGTRLLVL.

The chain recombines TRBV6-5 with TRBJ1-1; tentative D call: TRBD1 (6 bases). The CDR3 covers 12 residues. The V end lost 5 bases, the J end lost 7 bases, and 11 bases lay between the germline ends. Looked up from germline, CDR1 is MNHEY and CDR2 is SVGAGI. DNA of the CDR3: TGTGCCAGCAGTACCGGACAGCTTGAAGCTTTCTTT. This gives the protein CASSTGQLEAFF.

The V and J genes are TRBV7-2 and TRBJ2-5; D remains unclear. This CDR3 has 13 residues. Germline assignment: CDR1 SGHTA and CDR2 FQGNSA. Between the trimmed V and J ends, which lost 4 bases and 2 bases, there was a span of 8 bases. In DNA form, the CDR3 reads TGTGCCAGCAGCTACCGAGGACAAGAGACCCAGTACTTC. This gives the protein CASSYRGQETQYF.

The CDR3 loop reads CASSLRLAGGTGDTQYF. DNA of the CDR3: TGTGCCAGCAGCCTTCGACTAGCGGGGGGCACGGGAGATACGCAGTATTTT. The genes are TRBV7-2 and TRBJ2-3, with TRBD2 identical over 13 bases. V was clipped by 5 bases and J by 5 bases; unmatched bases: 10. The CDR3 sequence is 17 residues long. Looked up from germline, CDR1 is SGHTA and CDR2 is FQGNSA. Filled out from reference TRBV7-2 and TRBJ2-3, the complete variable domain reads GAGVSQSPSNKVTEKGKDVELRCDPISGHTALYWYRQSLGQGLEFLIYFQGNSAPDKSGLPSDRFSAERTGGSVSTLTIQRTQQEDSAVYLCASSLRLAGGTGDTQYFGPGTRLTVL.